This is a list of T cell receptor beta chains from one sample in a study of shared clonotypes between healthy human individuals. The table came from immunoSEQ multiplex PCR; TCRdb's copy has only in-frame clones and leaves some out. In the table there are under 700,000 clones, 90% to 95% of which are singletons. The sample consisted of naive CD8+ T cells sorted from blood. The receptor source for this set is a woman aged 25 to 39 in good health. Both conserved end residues are part of each CDR3.

>TRBJ2-7|TRBV7-6
CASSFRTDSYEQYF
>TRBJ1-1|TRBV7-9
CASSWSLTEAFF
>TRBJ2-3|TRBV13
CASSPVDREGFTDTQYF
>TRBJ2-2|TRBV7-2
CASSSGLVPGELFF
>TRBJ2-4|TRBV7-6
CASSLAPDPGVKNIQYF
>TRBJ2-2|TRBV4-1
CASSRGDRGSVGELFF
>TRBJ2-2|TRBV4-1
CASSPGGAANTGELFF
>TRBJ2-7|TRBV7-8
CASSSLKVGQRVFYEQYF
>TRBJ2-2|TRBV27
CASRTGGELFF
>TRBJ1-2|TRBV10-3
CAISESGQGGFTYGYTF
>TRBJ1-4|TRBV11-2
CASSLVGGGPANEKLFF
>TRBJ2-1|TRBV7-9
CASSPRAGEEYYEQFF
>TRBJ2-7|TRBV7-9
CASSGGRELLHEQYF
>TRBJ2-1|TRBV27
CASSLWGGGGNEQFF
>TRBJ2-1|TRBV9
CASSVGTTSYNEQFF
>TRBJ2-7|TRBV5-1
CASSYDRGYEQYF
>TRBJ2-1|TRBV6-6
CASSYGSVNNEQFF
>TRBJ2-7|TRBV5-6
CASSLTDRGSYEQYF
>TRBJ2-1|TRBV7-9
CASSSTDQTVRRQFF
>TRBJ2-7|TRBV11-2
CASSSIAGGTEQYF
>TRBJ2-7|TRBV28
CASSPTNTHYEQYF
>TRBJ2-1|TRBV28
CASSKDSSYNEQFF
>TRBJ2-5|TRBV5-6
CASSSQETQYF
>TRBJ2-5|TRBV14
CASSQGYRGRYETQYF
>TRBJ2-5|TRBV13
CASSLVTGEGLETQYF
>TRBJ2-7|TRBV5-4
CASSMALLGEHEQYF
>TRBJ2-7|TRBV5-4
CASSPEGSYEQYF
>TRBJ2-3|TRBV28
CASSLRTSRGTDTQYF
>TRBJ2-1|TRBV4-1
CASSQDRTSGSTEQFF
>TRBJ2-7|TRBV18
CASSPPVAGAYEQYF
>TRBJ2-7|TRBV4-1
CASSHLTGYEQYF
>TRBJ1-1|TRBV25-1
CASRQGNTEAFF
>TRBJ2-7|TRBV6-5
CASEQGNEQYF
>TRBJ2-2|TRBV7-9
CASSLDRSRELFF
>TRBJ2-3|TRBV27
CASSTTGTSGSAVDTQYF
>TRBJ2-7|TRBV9
CASSVAEGSSYEQYF
>TRBJ2-3|TRBV7-6
CASSLIGLTDTQYF
>TRBJ1-4|TRBV15
CATSVPGEEYEKLFF
>TRBJ2-2|TRBV11-2
CASSLASGRKNPLGELFF
>TRBJ2-7|TRBV19
CASSIGQGSSYEQYF
>TRBJ2-2|TRBV11-2
CASTRTSGGTGELFF
>TRBJ1-1|TRBV28
CASSAFVGGETEAFF
>TRBJ2-5|TRBV19
CASSTPGAGGGETQYF
>NA|TRBV2
CASSEQDRGAPYEQYF
>TRBJ1-2|TRBV25-1
CASSADMGYTF
>TRBJ2-7|TRBV5-4
CASRGPDEQYF
>TRBJ1-1|TRBV6-4
CASRGDRVDTEAFF
>TRBJ2-7|TRBV19
CATGTEHRQYF
>TRBJ1-1|TRBV5-5
CASSLGENTEAFF
>TRBJ2-5|TRBV7-9
CASSPTGETQYF
>TRBJ2-5|TRBV10-2
CASRRTSGSYETQYF
>TRBJ2-7|TRBV6-5
CASSYTLQGYEQYF